The present TCR beta chain was sequenced within a study of T cell responses to AZD1222 COVID-19 vaccine. This table comes from immunoSEQ multiplex PCR, and its TCRdb copy is limited to in-frame clones, with some not included. Among approximately 120,000 clones listed, roughly 91% were seen once. The CDR3 extends over 14 amino acids. Trimming stripped 5 bases from V and 0 bases from J, with 8 bases between. Germline V gene lookup returns CDR1 SGHAT and CDR2 FQNNGV. This clonotype was sampled from an adult in good health. This specimen was peripheral blood, taken on day 0 of MenACWY control vaccination. The chain couples TRBV11-2 to TRBJ1-3; D gene uncertain. The CDR3 is CASSPQISGNTIYF. The CDR3 DNA reads as TGTGCCAGCAGCCCTCAGATCTCTGGAAACACCATATATTTT.